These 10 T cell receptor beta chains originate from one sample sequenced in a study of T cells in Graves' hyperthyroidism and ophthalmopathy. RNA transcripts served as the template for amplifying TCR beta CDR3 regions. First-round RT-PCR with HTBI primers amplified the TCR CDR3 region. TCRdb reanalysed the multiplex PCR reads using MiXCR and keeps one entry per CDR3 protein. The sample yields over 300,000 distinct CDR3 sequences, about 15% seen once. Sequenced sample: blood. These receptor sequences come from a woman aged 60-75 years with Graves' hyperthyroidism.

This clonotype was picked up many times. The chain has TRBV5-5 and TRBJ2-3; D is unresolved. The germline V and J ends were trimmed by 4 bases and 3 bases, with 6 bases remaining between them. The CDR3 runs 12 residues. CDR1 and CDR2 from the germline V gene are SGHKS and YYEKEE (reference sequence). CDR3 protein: CASSPVTDTQYF. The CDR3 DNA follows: TGTGCCAGCAGCCCAGTTACAGATACGCAGTATTTT.

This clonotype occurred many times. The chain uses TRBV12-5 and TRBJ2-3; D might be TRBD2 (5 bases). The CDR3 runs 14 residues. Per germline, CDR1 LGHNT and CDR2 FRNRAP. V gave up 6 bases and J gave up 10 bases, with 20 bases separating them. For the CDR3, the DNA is TGTGCTAGTGGAACTAGTCTGGCCCCCATATCGCAGTATTTT. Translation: CASGTSLAPISQYF.

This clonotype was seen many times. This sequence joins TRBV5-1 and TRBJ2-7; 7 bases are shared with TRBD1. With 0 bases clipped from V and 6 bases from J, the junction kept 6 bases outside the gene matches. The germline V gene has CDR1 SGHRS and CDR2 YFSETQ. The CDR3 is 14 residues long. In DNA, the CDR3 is TGCGCCAGCAGCTTGGGACAGGGAGTTACCGAGCAGTACTTC. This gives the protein CASSLGQGVTEQYF.

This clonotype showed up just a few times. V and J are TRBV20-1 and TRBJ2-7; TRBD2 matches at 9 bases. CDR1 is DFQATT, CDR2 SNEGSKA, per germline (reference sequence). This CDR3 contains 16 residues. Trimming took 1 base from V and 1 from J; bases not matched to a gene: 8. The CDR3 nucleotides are TGCAGTGCTAGAGCAGGTAGCGGGAGAGTTTCCTACGAGCAGTACTTC. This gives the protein CSARAGSGRVSYEQYF.

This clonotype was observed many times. The CDR3, as DNA: TGCGCCAGCAGCCGGACCCCATCGAGAGAGACCCAGTACTTC. This sequence encodes CASSRTPSRETQYF. The chain combines TRBV5-1 with TRBJ2-5; D is ambiguous. V lost 4 bases, J lost 4 bases, and 14 bases lay in between. There are 14 residues in the CDR3. Looked up from germline, CDR1 is SGHRS and CDR2 is YFSETQ.

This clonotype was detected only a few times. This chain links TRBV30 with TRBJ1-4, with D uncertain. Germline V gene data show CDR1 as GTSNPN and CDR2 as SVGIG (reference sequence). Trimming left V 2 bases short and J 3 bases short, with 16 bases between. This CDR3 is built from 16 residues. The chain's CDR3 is CAWSPPRTAANEKLFF. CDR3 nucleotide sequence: TGTGCCTGGAGTCCCCCCCGGACGGCCGCTAATGAAAAACTGTTTTTT.

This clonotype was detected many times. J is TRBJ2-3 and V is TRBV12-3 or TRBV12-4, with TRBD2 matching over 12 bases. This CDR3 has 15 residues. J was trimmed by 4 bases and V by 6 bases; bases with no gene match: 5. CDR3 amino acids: CASRETSGSADTQYF. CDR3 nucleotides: TGTGCCAGCAGGGAGACTAGCGGGAGTGCAGATACGCAGTATTTT.

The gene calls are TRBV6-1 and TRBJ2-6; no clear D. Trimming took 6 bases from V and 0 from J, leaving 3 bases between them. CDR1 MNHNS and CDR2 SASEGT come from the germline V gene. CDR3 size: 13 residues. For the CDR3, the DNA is TGTGCCAGCAGGGACTCTGGGGCCAACGTCCTGACTTTC. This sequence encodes CASRDSGANVLTF.

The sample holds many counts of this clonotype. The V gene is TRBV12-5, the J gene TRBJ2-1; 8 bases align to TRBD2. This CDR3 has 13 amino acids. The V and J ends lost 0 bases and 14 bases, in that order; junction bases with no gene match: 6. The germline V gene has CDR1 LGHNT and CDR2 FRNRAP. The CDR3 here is CASGLVGGRSEFF. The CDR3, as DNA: TGTGCTAGTGGTTTGGTCGGCGGGAGGAGCGAGTTCTTC.

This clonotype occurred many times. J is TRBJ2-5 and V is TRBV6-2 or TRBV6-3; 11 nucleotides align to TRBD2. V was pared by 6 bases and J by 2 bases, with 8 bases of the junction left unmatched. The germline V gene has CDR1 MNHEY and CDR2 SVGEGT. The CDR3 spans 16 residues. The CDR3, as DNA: TGTGCCAGCAGCCCATGGGGACTAGCGGAGCAAGAGACCCAGTACTTC. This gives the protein CASSPWGLAEQETQYF.